The 32 T cell receptor beta chains listed next were all sequenced from one sample in a study of T-cell reconstitution after alpha-beta-depleted transplantation in children. During its preparation, the TCRbeta library received unique molecular identifiers. In TCRdb, the PCR reads were re-called with MiXCR into one record per CDR3 protein. Of approximately 250,000 distinct CDR3 sequences listed, 7.5% to 10% are singletons. The material was PBMCs from the stem cell graft donor, obtained from the stem cell graft. The receptors shown here come from a human donor who donated a stem cell graft to a child with SCID.

This clonotype was observed at least ten times. V usage is TRBV7-2 and J usage is TRBJ2-7, with 12 bases matching TRBD2. The V and J ends lost 5 bases and 2 bases, in that order; junction bases with no gene match: 10. The CDR3 length is 17 residues. Per germline, CDR1 SGHTA and CDR2 FQGNSA. The CDR3 DNA reads as TGTGCCAGCAGCCTGAGGACTAGCGGGACGTCCCCCTACGAGCAGTACTTC. Encoded protein: CASSLRTSGTSPYEQYF.

This clonotype was detected ten times or more. The V gene is TRBV7-9, the J gene TRBJ2-7; 10 nucleotides align to TRBD1. The J segment lost 2 bases and the V segment lost 5 bases, leaving 6 bases of the junction unmatched. The CDR3 is 15 residues long. CDR1 is SEHNR and CDR2 is FQNEAQ in the germline V gene (reference sequence). In DNA form, the CDR3 reads TGTGCCAGCAGCATGGGGACAGGGGCTACCTACGAGCAGTACTTC. Residues: CASSMGTGATYEQYF.

This clonotype has a count of ten or more. The V gene is TRBV5-6, the J gene TRBJ2-3, with D unclear. Per germline, CDR1 SGHDT and CDR2 YYEEEE. Trimming shortened V by 4 bases and J by 6 bases, and 24 bases separated the two germline ends. CDR3 length: 17 amino acids. The DNA of the CDR3 is TGTGCCAGCAGCCCTCGTGGGGTGCGTCCCGTCTTGGATACGCAGTATTTT. Residues: CASSPRGVRPVLDTQYF.

This clonotype appeared many times. The CDR3 spells CASSPSGGNTEAFF. DNA for the CDR3: TGTGCCAGCTCACCGTCCGGGGGAAACACTGAAGCTTTCTTT. The chain carries TRBV18 and TRBJ1-1; TRBD1 is a possible D gene (5 bases). Germline V lookup: CDR1 KGHSH, CDR2 LQKENI. V lost 3 bases and J lost 2, with 10 bases in between. The CDR3 sequence is 14 residues long.

The table lists this clonotype with a few counts. J is TRBJ2-1 and V is TRBV4-1; 9 bases align to TRBD1. This CDR3 has 17 residues. Germline V gives CDR1 MGHRA, CDR2 YSYEKL. Trimming cost V 2 bases and J 2 bases; bases outside gene matches: 7. The CDR3 here is CASSQPGQGVTYNEQFF. The CDR3 DNA reads TGCGCCAGCAGCCAACCGGGACAGGGTGTCACCTACAATGAGCAGTTCTTC.

The table lists this clonotype with many counts. The chain uses TRBV7-6 and TRBJ1-4; possibly TRBD1 for D (5 bases). This CDR3 contains 14 residues. Trimming took off 0 bases at V and 8 bases at J, with 10 bases between the two ends. Germline V gene sequence: CDR1 SGHVS, CDR2 FNYEAQ. The CDR3 coding sequence is TGTGCCAGCAGCTTAGCAGGGGAGGTCGAAAAACTGTTTTTT. The encoded protein is CASSLAGEVEKLFF.

This clonotype was recorded many times. The V gene is TRBV12-3 or TRBV12-4, the J gene TRBJ1-1; D perhaps matches TRBD1 (5 bases). This CDR3 region has 12 residues. V was cut by 10 bases and J by 2 bases, with 11 bases left in between. CDR3 coding DNA: TGTGCCATTAATACAGGAAACACTGAAGCTTTCTTT. Its translation is CAINTGNTEAFF.

Many counts were recorded for this clonotype. The rearrangement joins TRBV6-5 to TRBJ2-7; D unresolved. CDR1 and CDR2 (germline): MNHEY, SVGAGI. The V end was cut by 2 bases, the J end by 3 bases, with 14 bases between. CDR3 length: 15 amino acids. Written as DNA, the CDR3 is TGTGCCAGCAGTTACGATGTGACCTACCTCTACGAGCAGTACTTC. Translated: CASSYDVTYLYEQYF.

This clonotype has a count of ten or more. The V gene is TRBV7-3, the J gene TRBJ2-3, with 8 bases lining up with TRBD2. Germline trimming cut 2 bases from V and 1 base from J; bases unmatched to any gene: 14. This CDR3 comprises 19 residues. CDR1 and CDR2 (germline): SGHTA, FQGTGA. The CDR3 spells CASSLLGELAGTRTDTQYF. DNA for the CDR3: TGTGCCAGCAGCTTATTGGGAGAGTTAGCGGGAACTCGCACAGATACGCAGTATTTT.

This clonotype showed up many times. The chain carries TRBV12-3 or TRBV12-4 and TRBJ1-1; perhaps TRBD1 as D (6 bases). The CDR3 length is 13 residues. Between the trimmed V and J ends, which lost 5 bases and 3 bases, there was a span of 10 bases. As DNA, the CDR3 is TGTGCCAGCAGTACCAGGGGAGACACTGAAGCTTTCTTT. It is translated as CASSTRGDTEAFF.

This clonotype was seen a handful of times. The V call is TRBV19, the J call TRBJ2-6; D is possibly TRBD1 (7 bases). The CDR3 has 15 amino acids. Germline assignment: CDR1 LNHDA and CDR2 SQIVND (reference sequence). Between the trimmed V and J ends, which lost 7 bases and 4 bases, there was a span of 14 bases. CDR3 bases: TGTGCCAGTAAGGAGGGGGCTAACGGGGCCAACGTCCTGACTTTC. Translated: CASKEGANGANVLTF.

The chain couples TRBV6-1 to TRBJ1-2; D remains ambiguous. Looked up from germline, CDR1 is MNHNS and CDR2 is SASEGT. The CDR3 runs 12 residues. Trimming removed 5 bases at V and 3 bases at J, with 7 bases between. The CDR3 loop reads CASSLIYYGYTF. CDR3 bases: TGTGCCAGCAGTCTAATTTACTATGGCTACACCTTC.

This clonotype was seen repeatedly, ten times or more. V usage is TRBV5-1 and J usage is TRBJ2-3; D is undetermined. V was pared by 0 bases and J by 0 bases, with 11 bases between. Germline assignment: CDR1 SGHRS and CDR2 YFSETQ. The CDR3 covers 16 residues. CDR3 coding DNA: TGCGCCAGCAGCTTGGCTGTCACCTCTAGCACAGATACGCAGTATTTT. This encodes CASSLAVTSSTDTQYF.

This clonotype has at least ten counts. This chain uses TRBV3-1 with TRBJ1-2, with no clear D. This CDR3 comprises 15 residues. V lost 0 bases to trimming and J lost 2 bases, with 10 bases between them. Germline V gene sequence: CDR1 LGHDT, CDR2 YNNKEL (reference sequence). CDR3 sequence: CASSQDVGRNYGYTF. CDR3 nucleotides: TGTGCCAGCAGCCAAGATGTAGGAAGGAACTATGGCTACACCTTC.

This clonotype was detected ten times or more. V gene TRBV9 combines with J gene TRBJ2-2; D remains ambiguous. Germline-derived CDR1 and CDR2 are SGDLS and YYNGEE. Trimming took off 4 bases at V and 0 bases at J, with 19 bases between the two ends. The CDR3 spans 18 residues. CDR3: CASSQTPVMAANTGELFF. CDR3 in DNA: TGTGCCAGCAGCCAGACTCCGGTGATGGCTGCGAACACCGGGGAGCTGTTTTTT. The whole variable domain, filled in from reference TRBV9 and TRBJ2-2, reads DSGVTQTPKHLITATGQRVTLRCSPRSGDLSVYWYQQSLDQGLQFLIQYYNGEERAKGNILERFSAQQFPDLHSELNLSSLELGDSALYFCASSQTPVMAANTGELFFGEGSRLTVL.

This clonotype occurred many times. The chain has TRBV6-1 and TRBJ1-5, with D tentatively TRBD1 (6 bases). CDR3 length: 14 amino acids. Germline V lookup: CDR1 MNHNS, CDR2 SASEGT. The V gene lost 5 bases and the J gene lost 4 bases, with 12 bases spanning the gap. The CDR3 nucleotides are TGTGCCAGCAGTCAACAGGGTTGGAATCAGCCCCAGCATTTT. Encoded protein: CASSQQGWNQPQHF.

The sample holds many counts of this clonotype. The chain links TRBV5-1 to TRBJ2-1, with 13 bases that match TRBD2. Losses at the gene ends were 2 bases for V and 0 bases for J; bases not matched to a gene: 2. From germline, CDR1 is SGHRS and CDR2 YFSETQ. The CDR3 has 17 amino acids. CDR3 sequence (DNA): TGCGCCAGCAGCTTCCGGACTAGCGGGGGCTCCTACAATGAGCAGTTCTTC. Residues: CASSFRTSGGSYNEQFF.

This clonotype was recorded many times. The chain uses TRBV15 and TRBJ1-2; D not resolved. Germline CDR1 reads LNHNV; CDR2 reads YYDKDF (reference sequence). This CDR3 contains 16 residues. Between the trimmed V and J ends, which lost 0 bases and 1 base, there was a span of 12 bases. Written as DNA, the CDR3 is TGTGCCACCAGCAGAGATTGGAGGGAGGTTAACTATGGCTACACCTTC. Its protein product is CATSRDWREVNYGYTF.

J is TRBJ2-7 and V is TRBV7-8, with 7 bases that match TRBD1. J was trimmed by 4 bases and V by 5 bases; bases with no gene match: 5. This CDR3 has 13 residues. Germline assignment: CDR1 SGHVS and CDR2 FQNEAQ. CDR3 nucleotides: TGTGCCAGCAGCCCGACAGGGATATACGAGCAGTACTTC. Protein product: CASSPTGIYEQYF. The full variable domain, in which reference TRBV7-8 and TRBJ2-7 provide the parts outside the CDR3, is GAGVSQSPRYKVAKRGQDVALRCDPISGHVSLFWYQQALGQGPEFLTYFQNEAQLDKSGLPSDRFFAERPEGSVSTLKIQRTQQEDSAVYLCASSPTGIYEQYFGPGTRLTVT.

Of note for this clonotype: This may stem from a read error, because a much larger clone lies one nucleotide away. The chain is built from TRBV27 and TRBJ2-7, with TRBD1 as a possible D gene (6 bases). Germline CDR1 MNHEY, CDR2 SMNVEV (reference sequence). The CDR3 extends over 13 amino acids. The CDR3 loop is CARSWGPLYEQYF. Written as DNA, the CDR3 is TGTGCCCGCAGTTGGGGGCCCCTCTACGAGCAGTACTTC.

V is TRBV5-6 and J is TRBJ2-5; weak D call: TRBD1 (5 bases). The CDR3 consists of 13 residues. Germline loops: CDR1 SGHDT, CDR2 YYEEEE. V lost 4 bases to trimming and J lost 2 bases, with 9 bases between them. In DNA, the CDR3 is TGTGCCAGCAGCCCTGACAGACAAGAGACCCAGTACTTC. Translating it yields CASSPDRQETQYF.

Ten or more counts support this clonotype. The rearrangement joins TRBV12-3 or TRBV12-4 to TRBJ1-2; 7 bases line up with TRBD1. This CDR3 region has 16 residues. J gave up 2 bases and V 4 bases, and 10 bases lay outside the gene matches. CDR3 amino acids: CASSSQGQPENYGYTF. The CDR3 DNA follows: TGTGCCAGCAGTTCCCAGGGACAGCCTGAGAACTATGGCTACACCTTC.

This sequence joins TRBV5-1 and TRBJ2-7; D possibly corresponds to TRBD2 (6 bases). Trimming took 4 bases from V and 3 from J, leaving 17 bases between them. Germline values: CDR1 SGHRS, CDR2 YFSETQ. The CDR3 is 15 amino acids. CDR3 nucleotides: TGCGCCAGCAGCCGGGGGAGCAGCGGATACTACGAGCAGTACTTC. It specifies CASSRGSSGYYEQYF.

This chain joins TRBV7-8 and TRBJ2-3, with 11 bases lining up with TRBD2. Per the germline V gene, CDR1 is SGHVS and CDR2 is FQNEAQ. CDR3 length: 16 residues. With 5 bases clipped from V and 1 base from J, the junction kept 5 bases outside the gene matches. The CDR3 loop is CASSLGLAERTDTQYF. CDR3 sequence (DNA): TGTGCCAGCAGCCTGGGACTAGCGGAGCGCACAGATACGCAGTATTTT.

This clonotype was seen repeatedly, ten times or more. The V call is TRBV7-3, the J call TRBJ1-1; 7 bases are a match to TRBD1. Germline CDR1 SGHTA, CDR2 FQGTGA. The CDR3 sequence is 16 residues long. V dropped 5 bases and J dropped 0; count of bases not matched to a gene: 9. The CDR3 spells CASSNVGGQLNTEAFF. The CDR3 DNA reads as TGTGCCAGCAGCAATGTGGGGGGACAGTTGAACACTGAAGCTTTCTTT.

This clonotype was observed many times. The chain is built from TRBV20-1 and TRBJ2-3; 9 bases align to TRBD2. Unmatched junction bases numbered 12, after V lost 3 bases and J lost 5 bases. This CDR3 comprises 16 residues. CDR1 and CDR2 (germline): DFQATT, SNEGSKA (reference sequence). The CDR3 loop is CSASDSGGPREDTQYF. The CDR3 DNA reads as TGCAGTGCTAGCGACAGCGGGGGGCCTCGGGAAGATACGCAGTATTTT.

This clonotype was found many times. The V gene is TRBV6-1, the J gene TRBJ1-2, with a possible D match to TRBD1 (5 bases). V was trimmed by 4 bases and J by 4 bases, leaving 19 bases between them. Germline loops: CDR1 MNHNS, CDR2 SASEGT. The CDR3 loop spans 16 amino acids. As DNA, the CDR3 is TGTGCCAGCAGTGCTCGCCCGACAGAGGGTGTCTATGGCTACACCTTC. Translation gives CASSARPTEGVYGYTF.

This clonotype was found many times. This sequence joins TRBV20-1 and TRBJ2-1, with D possibly being TRBD1 (6 bases). Germline V gene lookup returns CDR1 DFQATT and CDR2 SNEGSKA (reference sequence). This CDR3 spans 14 amino acids. V was trimmed by 7 bases and J by 2 bases, leaving 15 bases between them. This CDR3 reads CSVPTGRPYNEQFF. CDR3 bases: TGCAGTGTACCGACAGGCCGCCCCTACAATGAGCAGTTCTTC.

This clonotype appeared a few times. This chain links TRBV7-3 with TRBJ1-1; 7 nucleotides align to TRBD1. Trimming cost V 8 bases and J 7 bases; bases outside gene matches: 4. This CDR3 contains 11 residues. Germline V gene data show CDR1 as SGHTA and CDR2 as FQGTGA. The CDR3 region is CASGTAFEAFF. Here the CDR3 DNA reads TGTGCCAGCGGGACAGCCTTTGAAGCTTTCTTT.

This clonotype occurred a few times. The rearrangement joins TRBV5-1 to TRBJ2-6, with TRBD1 matching over 7 bases. The length of the CDR3 is 15 residues. V trimming: 5 bases; J trimming: 2 bases; junction bases outside the gene matches: 4. Germline V CDR1 and CDR2: SGHRS, YFSETQ. Written as DNA, the CDR3 is TGCGCCAGCAGATTCCAGGGGGCTGGGGCCAACGTCCTGACTTTC. The encoded protein is CASRFQGAGANVLTF. Supplemented by reference TRBV5-1 and TRBJ2-6, the full variable domain reads KAGVTQTPRYLIKTRGQQVTLSCSPISGHRSVSWYQQTPGQGLQFLFEYFSETQRNKGNFPGRFSGRQFSNSRSEMNVSTLELGDSALYLCASRFQGAGANVLTFGAGSRLTVL.

This clonotype was recorded at least ten times. The rearrangement links TRBV5-6 to TRBJ1-1; TRBD1 agrees at 7 bases. CDR1 and CDR2 (germline): SGHDT, YYEEEE. The CDR3 runs to 13 residues. V was clipped by 5 bases and J by 3 bases; unmatched bases: 4. The CDR3 region is CASRGQMHTEAFF. CDR3 nucleotide sequence: TGTGCCAGCAGGGGACAGATGCACACTGAAGCTTTCTTT.

This clonotype was seen repeatedly, ten times or more. The chain recombines TRBV27 with TRBJ1-2; 7 bases are a match to TRBD1. Germline-derived CDR1 and CDR2 are MNHEY and SMNVEV (reference sequence). Unmatched junction bases numbered 10, after V lost 8 bases and J lost 7 bases. This CDR3 contains 13 residues. The DNA of the CDR3 is TGTGCCAGCCGACAGACAGGGAAGCTTGGCTACACCTTC. Protein: CASRQTGKLGYTF.